One T cell receptor beta chain is described in this entry. No cognate antigen has been identified for it. It has no much larger one-base neighbor in the sample; base qualities were not kept. This sample is drawn from a study of T-cell memory formation after mild COVID-19 (dated by TCRdb to about 2021). In terms of the full investigation: Most TCR sequence clusters were specific to one of the two donors. The cohort comprised two young, previously healthy adult volunteers, one female and one male. T-cell clones expanding and contracting after mild COVID-19 in two donors were tracked by longitudinal TCRalpha and TCRbeta repertoire sequencing. What the study reported, not specific to this receptor: SARS-CoV-2 specificity of the second-wave clones peaking on day 37 was not confirmed. The detection of some responding clones in pre-infection memory suggests that pre-existing cross-reactive memory T cells joined the SARS-CoV-2 response. Balanced CD4/CD8 phenotypes were observed for clones contracting from day 15 to 85, whereas a bias towards CD4+ was observed for a second wave of clones expanding from day 15 to 37. The study covered only a couple of mild cases, and larger cohorts including severe cases with pre-infection samples were considered necessary. Contracting CD4+ clones were located mainly in the CM and EM memory subsets, whereas CD8+ clones were found to be enriched in EMRA.

TCRdb lists the instrument as Illumina NovaSeq 6000. TCRalpha and TCRbeta cDNA libraries were constructed by 5'RACE with constant-segment primers, with sample barcodes and unique molecular identifiers being introduced. RNA was extracted from every sample with Trizol reagent. Library amplification was performed in two PCR steps, and a second sample barcode and Illumina TruSeq adapters were introduced in the second step. Libraries were sequenced on an Illumina NovaSeq with 2 x 150 bp paired-end reads. Under the source paper's analysis protocol: Demultiplexing of reads and collapsing into UMI-guided consensus sequences were performed with migec v1.2.7. With mixcr v2.1.11, UMI consensuses were aligned to TRA and TRB V and J templates and assembled into clonotypes. Expanded or contracted clonotypes were those called significant by both edgeR and NoisET, with noise models trained on biological replicates. For edgeR calls, a false discovery rate-adjusted p below 0.01 and a log2 fold-change threshold of 1 were applied. PCA with hierarchical clustering of max-normalized trajectories of the 1000 most abundant clonotypes was used as exploratory dynamics analysis. Separately sequenced CD4+ and CD8+ repertoires were used to assign a CD4 or CD8 phenotype to each responding clone. TCRdb took the public reads, trimmed them with fastp at Q25, ran MiXCR for clone calling and kept in-frame beta chains. Each entry is one CDR3 protein sequence, shown with its most common DNA and genes. It is TCRdb's table, rather than the study itself, that gives the V and J calls and clone size. In this sample the table shows under 150,000 distinct CDR3 sequences, 16% of which occur a single time. Of the sample, 14% is held by the ten largest clones.

From V the trimming removes 5 bases and from J it removes 9 bases, while the gene matches leave 7 bases of the junction unaccounted for. For CDR1 and CDR2, the germline V gene (reference sequence) lists MNHEY and SMNVEV. The CDR3 holds 15 amino acids from the cysteine to the phenylalanine. The CDR3 DNA has 45 bases and is translated from base 1. Ficoll-Paque density gradient centrifugation was used to isolate PBMCs. Rearrangement joined TRBV27 to TRBJ1-6, and TRBD1 matches 10 of the central bases. The material sequenced was PBMCs or a T cell subset sorted from them (not recorded which). The source of this sequence is an adult woman who had mild COVID-19 (a few samples of this study predate the infection). The sample titles of this study are shuffled in the database, so cell type and time point are left out; the donor was told from shared clones. The CDR3 here reads CASSQGGQGSSPLHF. The DNA reads TGTGCCAGCAGTCAGGGGGGACAGGGGAGTTCACCCCTCCACTTT.